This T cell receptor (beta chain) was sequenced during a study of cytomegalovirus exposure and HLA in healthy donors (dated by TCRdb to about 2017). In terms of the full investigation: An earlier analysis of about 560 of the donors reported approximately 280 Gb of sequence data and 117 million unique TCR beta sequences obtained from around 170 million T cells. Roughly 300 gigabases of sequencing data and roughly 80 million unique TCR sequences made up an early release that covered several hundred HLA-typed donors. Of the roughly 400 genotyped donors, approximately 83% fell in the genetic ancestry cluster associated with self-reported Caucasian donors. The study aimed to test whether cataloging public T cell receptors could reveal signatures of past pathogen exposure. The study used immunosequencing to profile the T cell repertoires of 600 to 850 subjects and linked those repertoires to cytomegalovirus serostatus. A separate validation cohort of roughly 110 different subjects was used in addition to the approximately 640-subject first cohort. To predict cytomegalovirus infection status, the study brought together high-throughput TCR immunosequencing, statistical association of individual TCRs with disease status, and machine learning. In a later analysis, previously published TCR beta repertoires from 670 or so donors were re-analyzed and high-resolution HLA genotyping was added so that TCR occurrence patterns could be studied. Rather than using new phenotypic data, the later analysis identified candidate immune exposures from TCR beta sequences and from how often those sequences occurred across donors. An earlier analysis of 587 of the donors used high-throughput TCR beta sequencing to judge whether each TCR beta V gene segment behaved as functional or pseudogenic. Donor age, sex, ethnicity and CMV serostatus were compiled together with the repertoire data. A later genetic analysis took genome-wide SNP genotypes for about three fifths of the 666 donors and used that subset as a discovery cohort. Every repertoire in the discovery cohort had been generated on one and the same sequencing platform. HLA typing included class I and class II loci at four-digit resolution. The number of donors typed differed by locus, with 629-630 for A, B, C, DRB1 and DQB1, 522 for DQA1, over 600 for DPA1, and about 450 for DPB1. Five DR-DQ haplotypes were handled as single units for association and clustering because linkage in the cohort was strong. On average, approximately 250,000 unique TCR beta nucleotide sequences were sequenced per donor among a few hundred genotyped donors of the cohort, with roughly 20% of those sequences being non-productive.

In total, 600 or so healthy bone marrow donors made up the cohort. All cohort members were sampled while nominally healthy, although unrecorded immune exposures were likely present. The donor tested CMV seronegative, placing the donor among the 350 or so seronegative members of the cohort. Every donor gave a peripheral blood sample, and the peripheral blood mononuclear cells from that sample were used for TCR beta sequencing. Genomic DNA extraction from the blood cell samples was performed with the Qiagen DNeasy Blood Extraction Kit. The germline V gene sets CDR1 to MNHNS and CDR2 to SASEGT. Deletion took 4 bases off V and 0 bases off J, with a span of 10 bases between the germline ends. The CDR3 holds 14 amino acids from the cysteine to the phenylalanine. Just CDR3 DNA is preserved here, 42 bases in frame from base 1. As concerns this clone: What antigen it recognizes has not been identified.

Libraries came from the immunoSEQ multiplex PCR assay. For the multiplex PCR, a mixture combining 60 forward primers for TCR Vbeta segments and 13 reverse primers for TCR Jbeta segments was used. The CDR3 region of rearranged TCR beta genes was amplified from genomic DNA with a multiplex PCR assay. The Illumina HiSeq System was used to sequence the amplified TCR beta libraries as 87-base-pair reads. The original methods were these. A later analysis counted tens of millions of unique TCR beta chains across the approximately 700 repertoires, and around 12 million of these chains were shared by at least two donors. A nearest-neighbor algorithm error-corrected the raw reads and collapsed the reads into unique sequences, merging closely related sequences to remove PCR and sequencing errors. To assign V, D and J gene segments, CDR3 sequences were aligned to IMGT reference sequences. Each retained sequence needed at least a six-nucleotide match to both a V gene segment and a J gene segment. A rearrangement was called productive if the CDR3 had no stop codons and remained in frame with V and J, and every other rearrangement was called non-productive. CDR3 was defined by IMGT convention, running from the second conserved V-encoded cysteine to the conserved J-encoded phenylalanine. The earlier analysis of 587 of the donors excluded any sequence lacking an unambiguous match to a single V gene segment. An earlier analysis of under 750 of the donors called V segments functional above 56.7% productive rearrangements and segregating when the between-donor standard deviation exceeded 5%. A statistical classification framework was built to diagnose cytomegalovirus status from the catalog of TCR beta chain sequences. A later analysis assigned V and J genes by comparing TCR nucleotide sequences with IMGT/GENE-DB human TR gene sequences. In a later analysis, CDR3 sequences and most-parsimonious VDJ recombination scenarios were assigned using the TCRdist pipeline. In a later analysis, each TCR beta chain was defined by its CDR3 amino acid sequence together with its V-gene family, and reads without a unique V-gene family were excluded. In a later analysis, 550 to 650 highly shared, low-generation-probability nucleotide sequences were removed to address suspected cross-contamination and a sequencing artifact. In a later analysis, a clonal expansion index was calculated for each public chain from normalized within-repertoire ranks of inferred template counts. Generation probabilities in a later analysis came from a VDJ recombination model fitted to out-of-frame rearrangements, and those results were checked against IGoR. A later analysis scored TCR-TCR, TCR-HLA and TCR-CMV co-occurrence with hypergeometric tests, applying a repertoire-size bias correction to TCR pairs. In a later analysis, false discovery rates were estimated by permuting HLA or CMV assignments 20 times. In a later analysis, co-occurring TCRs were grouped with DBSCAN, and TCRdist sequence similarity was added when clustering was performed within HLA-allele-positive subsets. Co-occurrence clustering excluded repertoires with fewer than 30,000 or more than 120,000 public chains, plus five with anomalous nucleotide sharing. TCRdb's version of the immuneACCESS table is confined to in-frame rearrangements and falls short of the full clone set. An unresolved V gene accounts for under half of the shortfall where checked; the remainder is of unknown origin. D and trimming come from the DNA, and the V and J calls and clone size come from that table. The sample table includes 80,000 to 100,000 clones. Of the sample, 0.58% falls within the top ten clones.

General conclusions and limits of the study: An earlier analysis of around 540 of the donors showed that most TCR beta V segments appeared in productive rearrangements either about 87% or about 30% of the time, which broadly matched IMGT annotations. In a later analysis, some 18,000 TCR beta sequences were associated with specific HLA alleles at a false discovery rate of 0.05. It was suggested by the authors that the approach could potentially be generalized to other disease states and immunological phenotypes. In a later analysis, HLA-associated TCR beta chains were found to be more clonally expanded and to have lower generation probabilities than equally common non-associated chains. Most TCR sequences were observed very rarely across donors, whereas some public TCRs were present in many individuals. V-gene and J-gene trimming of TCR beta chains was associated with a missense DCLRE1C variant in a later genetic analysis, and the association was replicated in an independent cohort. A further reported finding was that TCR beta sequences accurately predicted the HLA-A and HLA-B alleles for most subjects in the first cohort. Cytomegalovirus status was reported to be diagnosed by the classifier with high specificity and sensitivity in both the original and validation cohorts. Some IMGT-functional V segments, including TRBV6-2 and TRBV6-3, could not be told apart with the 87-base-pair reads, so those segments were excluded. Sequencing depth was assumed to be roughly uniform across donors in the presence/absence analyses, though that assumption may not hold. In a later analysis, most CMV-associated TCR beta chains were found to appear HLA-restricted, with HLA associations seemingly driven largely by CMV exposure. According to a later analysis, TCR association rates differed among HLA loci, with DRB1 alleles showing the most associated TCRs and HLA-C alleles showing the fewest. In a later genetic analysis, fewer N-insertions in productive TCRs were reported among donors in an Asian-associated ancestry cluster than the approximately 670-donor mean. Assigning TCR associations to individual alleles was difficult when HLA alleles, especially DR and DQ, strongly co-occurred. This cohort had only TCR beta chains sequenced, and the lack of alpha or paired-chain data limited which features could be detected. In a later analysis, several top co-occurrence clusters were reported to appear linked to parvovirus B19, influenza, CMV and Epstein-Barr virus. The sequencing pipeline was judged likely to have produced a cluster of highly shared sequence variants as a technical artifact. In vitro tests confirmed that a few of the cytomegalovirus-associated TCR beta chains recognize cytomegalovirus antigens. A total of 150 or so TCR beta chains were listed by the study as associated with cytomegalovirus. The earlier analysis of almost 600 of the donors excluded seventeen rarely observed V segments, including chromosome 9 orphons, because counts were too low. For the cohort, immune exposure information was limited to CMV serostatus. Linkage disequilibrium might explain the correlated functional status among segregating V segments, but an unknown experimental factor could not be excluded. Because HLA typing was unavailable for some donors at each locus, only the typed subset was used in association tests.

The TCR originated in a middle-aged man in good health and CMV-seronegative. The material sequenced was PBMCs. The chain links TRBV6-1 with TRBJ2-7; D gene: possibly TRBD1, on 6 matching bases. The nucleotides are TGTGCCAGCAGTGCTCTGGACAGCTCCTACGAGCAGTACTTC. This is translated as CASSALDSSYEQYF.